Below are 9 T cell receptor beta chains sequenced from a single sample in a study of CD8 T cells in ankylosing spondylitis. TCRdb called the 5' RACE reads again in MiXCR, with one record for every CDR3 protein. The table has about 140,000 distinct CDR3 sequences, roughly 8.8% seen once. The source material was synovial fluid, either unsorted or a sorted T cell fraction (not recorded which). The receptor source for this set is a male donor with ankylosing spondylitis.

J is TRBJ2-3 and V is TRBV11-2; 9 positions match TRBD1. Germline V gene lookup returns CDR1 SGHAT and CDR2 FQNNGV. Trimming removed 6 bases from V and 5 bases from J; junction bases left unmatched: 15. This CDR3 comprises 17 residues. This chain's CDR3 is CASRKFTGDRVLDTQYF. CDR3 nucleotide sequence: TGTGCCAGCAGAAAATTCACGGGGGACAGGGTCCTAGATACGCAGTATTTT.

The DNA of the CDR3 is TGTGCCAGCACCCCAGATAGGACTAGCGGGGGCAAGCAGTACTTC. Translated, it gives CASTPDRTSGGKQYF. The chain couples TRBV4-2 to TRBJ2-7; 13 nucleotides line up with TRBD2. Germline V lookup: CDR1 LGHNA, CDR2 YNFKEQ. The CDR3 is 15 amino acids. The junction had 11 bases not matched to a gene; V was cut back by 7 bases and J by 8 bases.

This clonotype was detected ten times or more. The genes are TRBV7-2 and TRBJ2-3; 9 bases align to TRBD1. This CDR3 comprises 15 residues. Unmatched junction bases numbered 4, after V lost 5 bases and J lost 1 base. CDR1 is SGHTA and CDR2 is FQGNSA in the germline V gene. The CDR3 loop is CASSQRTGGTDTQYF. DNA for the CDR3: TGTGCCAGCAGCCAGAGGACAGGGGGCACAGATACGCAGTATTTT. Full variable domain (remainder filled in from reference TRBV7-2 and TRBJ2-3): GAGVSQSPSNKVTEKGKDVELRCDPISGHTALYWYRQSLGQGLEFLIYFQGNSAPDKSGLPSDRFSAERTGGSVSTLTIQRTQQEDSAVYLCASSQRTGGTDTQYFGPGTRLTVL.

This clonotype was seen a handful of times. V usage is TRBV7-2 and J usage is TRBJ2-3, with D possibly TRBD2 on 7 matching bases. Germline-derived CDR1 and CDR2 are SGHTA and FQGNSA. The V end was cut by 5 bases, the J end by 5 bases, with 17 bases between. CDR3 size: 15 residues. This chain's CDR3 is CASSLVGGQGDTQYF. The DNA of the CDR3 is TGTGCCAGCAGCCTGGTGGGGGGGCAGGGAGATACGCAGTATTTT.

This clonotype has just a few counts. The gene calls are TRBV20-1 and TRBJ2-3, with D unclear. CDR3 size: 13 residues. Looked up from germline, CDR1 is DFQATT and CDR2 is SNEGSKA (reference sequence). The V end lost 6 bases, the J end lost 2 bases, and 12 bases lay between the germline ends. For the CDR3, the DNA is TGCAGTGCCCCTCCTACCTTCACAGATACGCAGTATTTT. This encodes CSAPPTFTDTQYF.

This clonotype was detected many times. This chain uses TRBV9 with TRBJ1-1; D gene unclear. Trimming left V 2 bases short and J 1 base short, with 9 bases between. Germline V CDR1 and CDR2: SGDLS, YYNGEE. The CDR3 covers 14 residues. The CDR3 spells CASSVEVENTEAFF. The CDR3 DNA follows: TGTGCCAGCAGCGTCGAAGTAGAGAACACTGAAGCTTTCTTT.

The V gene is TRBV27, the J gene TRBJ1-1, with D hard to call. CDR1 is MNHEY, CDR2 SMNVEV, per germline (reference sequence). The CDR3 has 12 amino acids. V was shortened by 7 bases and J by 7 bases, with 13 bases between the two germline ends. In nucleotides, the CDR3 is TGTGCCAGCATCTCGCGGCGGGTTGAAGCTTTCTTT. This codes for CASISRRVEAFF.

The sample holds many counts of this clonotype. The V and J genes are TRBV10-3 and TRBJ1-1, with unresolved D. The CDR3 runs 13 residues. Between the trimmed V and J ends, which lost 8 bases and 5 bases, there was a span of 15 bases. Germline CDR1 is ENHRY and CDR2 is SYGVKD. CDR3 region: CAIERSRETEAFF. The CDR3 DNA is TGTGCCATCGAACGGTCGCGGGAAACTGAAGCTTTCTTT.

This clonotype was counted ten times or more. The chain is built from TRBV5-1 and TRBJ2-1; 9 bases agree with TRBD2. Germline V gives CDR1 SGHRS, CDR2 YFSETQ. The J segment lost 8 bases and the V segment lost 2 bases, leaving 8 bases of the junction unmatched. This CDR3 has 15 amino acids. The CDR3 region has the DNA TGCGCCAGCAGCTTTTTGCGGGGGGGAAGGGATGAGCAGTTCTTC. Amino acids: CASSFLRGGRDEQFF.